A selection of T cell receptor beta chains follows, all from one sample in a study of T-cell memory formation after mild COVID-19. TCRdb re-derived calls from the 5' RACE reads in MiXCR, one entry per CDR3 protein. The sample contains 350,000 or so distinct CDR3 sequences, 20% to 25% of which appear only once. The material sequenced was PBMCs or a T cell subset sorted from them (not recorded which). The receptors shown here come from a man younger than 35 who had mild COVID-19 (a few samples of this study predate the infection). Cell type and time point are not known. Both conserved end residues are part of each CDR3. A D gene is named only where the DNA matches it firmly. The listing skips clone size in some rows; elsewhere it reads once, few, many or a size class.

v_gene	d_gene	j_gene	abundance	CDR3aa	CDR3nt
TRBV7-2	.	TRBJ2-1	.	CASSLGSSYRQSSYNEQFF	TGTGCCAGCAGCTTAGGGTCCAGTTACCGTCAGAGCTCCTACAATGAGCAGTTCTTC
TRBV7-2	.	TRBJ2-1	few	CASSPGPRYEQFF	TGTGCCAGCAGCCCCGGGCCGCGGTATGAGCAGTTCTTC
TRBV11-2	TRBD1	TRBJ2-3	.	CASSFWDRGDTQYF	TGTGCCAGCAGCTTCTGGGACAGGGGGGATACGCAGTATTTT
TRBV30	.	TRBJ1-1	few	CAWSRVNTEAFF	TGTGCCTGGAGCAGGGTTAACACTGAAGCTTTCTTT
TRBV6-2/TRBV6-3	TRBD1	TRBJ1-5	few	CASRSQGANQPQHF	TGTGCCAGCAGATCACAGGGGGCCAATCAGCCCCAGCATTTT
TRBV7-2	.	TRBJ2-1	few	CASSLPPYNEQFF	TGTGCCAGCAGCTTACCACCCTACAATGAGCAGTTCTTC
TRBV7-2	TRBD1	TRBJ2-5	.	CASSFGTGNQETQYF	TGTGCCAGCAGCTTCGGGACAGGGAACCAAGAGACCCAGTACTTC
TRBV27	TRBD2	TRBJ2-5	.	CASSPVAGGPRSETQYF	TGTGCCAGCAGTCCTGTAGCGGGGGGGCCGAGATCCGAGACCCAGTACTTC
TRBV5-1	.	TRBJ2-2	.	CASSFDNTGELFF	TGCGCCAGCAGTTTCGATAACACCGGGGAGCTGTTTTTT
TRBV7-8	TRBD1	TRBJ2-1	.	CASSRSQGDNEQFF	TGTGCCAGCAGCCGCTCACAGGGGGATAATGAGCAGTTCTTC
TRBV7-6	.	TRBJ1-2	few	CASSLTSGQSYGYTF	TGTGCCAGCAGCTTAACCTCGGGACAATCGTATGGCTACACCTTC
TRBV5-1	.	TRBJ1-1	few	CASSWKDKNTEAFF	TGCGCCAGCAGCTGGAAGGACAAAAACACTGAAGCTTTCTTT